The rows below give T cell receptor beta chains drawn from one sample of a study of OX40 agonist ivuxolimab in advanced cancers. Sequenced by immunoSEQ multiplex PCR; TCRdb stores in-frame clones only, minus some. The sample lists fewer than 100,000 clones; approximately 91% were seen once. The sample in question was CD4+ or CD8+ T cells sorted from blood, obtained in a trial of the OX40 agonist ivuxolimab. All receptors derive from an adult with an advanced solid tumor such as melanoma, head and neck, liver or kidney cancer. The CDR3 runs from the conserved cysteine through the conserved F or W. A D gene is named only where the DNA matches it firmly. A clone size is listed for some rows: how often the clone was seen (once, few, many), or a class if it is expanded.

clone_size	v_call	d_call	j_call	cdr3_aa	cdr3_nt
once	TRBV4-3	.	TRBJ1-4	CASSQAVATNEKLFF	TGCGCCAGCAGCCAAGCCGTTGCAACTAATGAAAAACTGTTTTTT
.	TRBV18	TRBD1	TRBJ2-7	CASSTGQGANEQYF	TGTGCCAGCTCAACGGGACAGGGGGCTAACGAGCAGTACTTC
once	TRBV9	.	TRBJ2-1	CASSVTPSADEQFF	TGTGCCAGCAGCGTCACTCCTAGCGCTGATGAGCAGTTCTTC
once	TRBV9	.	TRBJ2-7	CASSVGQGKYEQYF	TGTGCCAGCAGCGTAGGGCAGGGAAAATACGAGCAGTACTTC
.	TRBV2	TRBD2	TRBJ2-1	CASAGGRSYNEQFF	TGTGCCAGCGCTGGCGGGAGATCCTACAATGAGCAGTTCTTC
.	TRBV6-5	TRBD2	TRBJ2-7	CASSYMTSGYSYEQYF	TGTGCCAGCAGTTACATGACTAGCGGGTACTCCTACGAGCAGTACTTC
.	TRBV6-1	.	TRBJ2-1	CASTQAPSGDEQFF	TGTGCCAGCACTCAAGCCCCTTCAGGGGATGAGCAGTTCTTC
.	TRBV5-1	.	TRBJ2-7	CASSPGTPVAEQYF	TGCGCCAGCAGCCCCGGGACTCCAGTCGCCGAGCAGTACTTC
.	TRBV4-3	TRBD1	TRBJ1-5	CASSPGQGNQPQHF	TGCGCCAGCAGCCCGGGACAGGGAAATCAGCCCCAGCATTTT
.	TRBV19	TRBD1	TRBJ1-1	CASSVRQGDTEAFF	TGTGCCAGTAGTGTAAGACAGGGGGACACTGAAGCTTTCTTT
.	TRBV28	TRBD1	TRBJ2-5	CASRFLSTGGRETQYF	TGTGCCAGCAGGTTCTTATCGACAGGGGGTCGGGAGACCCAGTACTTC
.	TRBV19	TRBD1	TRBJ2-7	CASSIRDRGLYEQYF	TGTGCCAGTAGTATCCGGGACAGGGGCCTTTACGAGCAGTACTTC
.	TRBV7-3	.	TRBJ1-1	CASSLTGGAPTEAFF	TGTGCCAGCAGCTTAACGGGGGGGGCCCCCACTGAAGCTTTCTTT
.	TRBV13	.	TRBJ2-7	CASSQLRHEQYF	TGTGCCAGCAGCCAGCTCCGGCACGAGCAGTACTTC
once	TRBV5-1	.	TRBJ2-1	CASSSDSYNEQFF	TGCGCCAGCAGCTCAGACAGTTACAATGAGCAGTTCTTC
.	TRBV5-6	.	TRBJ2-5	CASSFGLDKTQYF	TGTGCCAGCAGCTTTGGGCTGGACAAGACCCAGTACTTC
.	TRBV10-3	TRBD1	TRBJ2-1	CAISEGDREYNEQFF	TGTGCCATCAGTGAAGGGGACAGGGAATACAATGAGCAGTTCTTC
.	TRBV19	.	TRBJ1-2	CASSRTNYGYTF	TGTGCCAGTAGTCGGACTAACTATGGCTACACCTTC
.	TRBV19	TRBD2	TRBJ2-3	CASSSSGIANTQYF	TGTGCCAGTAGTAGTAGCGGGATCGCGAATACGCAGTATTTT
.	TRBV27	TRBD1	TRBJ2-2	CASRGQANTGELFF	TGTGCCAGCAGGGGACAGGCTAACACCGGGGAGCTGTTTTTT
.	TRBV5-6	.	TRBJ2-6	CASSLLGSGANVLTF	TGTGCCAGCAGCCTGTTGGGCTCTGGGGCCAACGTCCTGACTTTC
.	TRBV7-8	.	TRBJ1-3	CASSLVGTGGNTIYF	TGTGCCAGCAGCTTAGTTGGGACCGGAGGAAACACCATATATTTT
.	TRBV4-3	.	TRBJ1-2	CASSHRNDYGYTF	TGCGCCAGCAGCCACCGAAACGACTATGGCTACACCTTC
.	TRBV19	.	TRBJ2-1	CASSIGDRPYNEQFF	TGTGCCAGTAGTATAGGGGACCGACCCTACAATGAGCAGTTCTTC
.	TRBV7-9	.	TRBJ2-3	CASSLLLVADTQYF	TGTGCCAGCAGCTTACTTCTAGTCGCAGATACGCAGTATTTT
.	TRBV7-9	.	TRBJ1-4	CASSFGGITNEKLFF	TGTGCCAGCAGCTTCGGGGGAATAACTAATGAAAAACTGTTTTTT
.	TRBV5-1	.	TRBJ1-4	CASRNVGGRSKTSGEKLFF	TGCGCCAGCAGAAACGTAGGTGGACGGTCCAAGACCTCGGGTGAAAAACTGTTTTTT